This passage covers 4 T cell receptor beta chains from one sample sequenced in a study of post-analysis software for immune sequencing data. Study-wide results and caveats: Elevated frequency relative to controls characterized several TRBV segments in patients, TRBV5-6, TRBV5-1 and TRBV20-1 among them.

The authors incorporated unique molecular identifiers into the TCR beta cDNA libraries. Each CDR3 protein gets one entry after TCRdb re-called the PCR reads with MiXCR. This sample has 450,000 or so distinct CDR3 sequences, with 45% found just once. These receptors' targets are unknown. Material for sequencing was blood. The receptor set was obtained from a girl aged 5-17 years with multiple sclerosis.

The rearrangement joins TRBV5-6 to TRBJ2-1; TRBD2 agrees at 13 bases. This CDR3 comprises 16 residues. J was trimmed by 6 bases and V by 3 bases; bases with no gene match: 6. Germline CDR1 and CDR2: SGHDT and YYEEEE. This CDR3 reads CASSSGTSGIFNEQFF. In DNA form, the CDR3 reads TGTGCCAGCAGCTCCGGGACTAGCGGGATATTCAATGAGCAGTTCTTC.

This chain joins TRBV5-4 and TRBJ1-4; D is unclear. V was trimmed by 4 bases and J by 8 bases, leaving 15 bases between them. This CDR3 contains 14 residues. The germline V gene has CDR1 SGHNT and CDR2 YYREEE (reference sequence). The CDR3 DNA sequence: TGTGCCAGCAGCACCTCGGACCGGATAGAAAAACTGTTTTTT. Its protein is CASSTSDRIEKLFF.

There are a few counts of this clonotype. This chain uses TRBV20-1 with TRBJ1-5; D ambiguous. Germline V gene sequence: CDR1 DFQATT, CDR2 SNEGSKA (reference sequence). V was cut by 8 bases and J by 5 bases, with 13 bases left in between. The CDR3 is 12 residues long. CDR3 nucleotide sequence: TGCAGTCAGGCCAACGGGGATCAGCCCCAGCATTTT. Translated, it gives CSQANGDQPQHF.

This chain connects TRBV6-5 to TRBJ2-5, with D possibly being TRBD1 (7 bases). Germline V CDR1 and CDR2: MNHEY, SVGAGI. The CDR3 length is 18 residues. Trimming cost V 2 bases and J 0 bases, with 19 bases left between them. The CDR3 DNA is TGTGCCAGCAGTTACAACAGGGGAGGACACGGGTACCAAGAGACCCAGTACTTC. Its protein product is CASSYNRGGHGYQETQYF.